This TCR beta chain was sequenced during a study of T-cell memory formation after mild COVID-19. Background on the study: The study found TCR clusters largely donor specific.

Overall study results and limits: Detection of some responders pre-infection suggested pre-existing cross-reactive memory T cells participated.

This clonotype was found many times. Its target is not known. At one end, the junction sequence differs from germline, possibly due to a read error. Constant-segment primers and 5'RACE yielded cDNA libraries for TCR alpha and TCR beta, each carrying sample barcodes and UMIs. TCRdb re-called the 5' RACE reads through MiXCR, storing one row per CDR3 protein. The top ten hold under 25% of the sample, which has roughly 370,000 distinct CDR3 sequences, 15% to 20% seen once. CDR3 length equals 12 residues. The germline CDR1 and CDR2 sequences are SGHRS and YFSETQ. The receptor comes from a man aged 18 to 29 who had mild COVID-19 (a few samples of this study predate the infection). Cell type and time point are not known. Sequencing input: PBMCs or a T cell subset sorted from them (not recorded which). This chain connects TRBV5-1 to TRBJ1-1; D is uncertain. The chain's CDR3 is CASSLEGTEAFF. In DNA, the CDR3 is TGTGCCAGCAGCTTAGAGGGCACTGAAGCTTTCTTT.